This entry is about one T cell receptor (beta chain). Germline V lookup: CDR1 SGHVS, CDR2 FQNEAQ. The CDR3 loop spans 14 amino acids. Deletions cut 5 bases from V and 2 bases from J, with 12 bases between. This record comes from a study of cytomegalovirus exposure and HLA in healthy donors. The PCR contained 60 Vbeta and 13 Jbeta primers. The method was immunoSEQ multiplex PCR; TCRdb's version includes in-frame clones alone and lacks a portion of them. The data show fewer than 90,000 clones, about 80% seen once. The material sequenced was PBMCs. This rearrangement joins TRBV7-8 to TRBJ2-5; D perhaps matches TRBD2 (7 bases). This receptor was taken from a man aged 25-45 years in good health and CMV-seropositive. The CDR3 sequence: CASSPGGWQETQYF. Written as DNA, the CDR3 is TGTGCCAGCAGCCCGGGGGGCTGGCAAGAGACCCAGTACTTC.